These 24 T cell receptor beta chains were sequenced from one sample in a study of control samples from healthy donors and cancer patients. Profiled with immunoSEQ multiplex PCR; TCRdb holds only in-frame clones, not every one. The table has approximately 54,000 clones, 88% seen once. Material for sequencing was PBMCs. The source of these receptors is a man over 45 with head and neck cancer.

V gene TRBV30 combines with J gene TRBJ2-3; 8 bases are shared with TRBD2. The CDR3 consists of 13 residues. Germline lookup yields CDR1 GTSNPN and CDR2 SVGIG (reference sequence). CDR3 region: CGMAGGSTDTQYF. The CDR3 bases are TGTGGTATGGCGGGGGGTAGCACAGATACGCAGTATTTT.

V usage is TRBV25-1 and J usage is TRBJ1-4; D is unclear. This CDR3 comprises 13 residues. Germline V gene sequence: CDR1 MGHDK, CDR2 SYGVNS. Trimming left V 7 bases short and J 8 bases short, with 14 bases between. Here the CDR3 reads CASTGTQREKLFF. CDR3 sequence (DNA): TGTGCCAGCACGGGCACCCAGAGGGAAAAACTGTTTTTT.

This clone was observed a handful of times. The chain combines TRBV12-3 or TRBV12-4 with TRBJ2-1, with a possible D match to TRBD2 (6 bases). V was shortened by 6 bases and J by 15 bases, with 18 bases between the two germline ends. The length of the CDR3 is 12 residues. The CDR3 region is CASRKSAGYRFF. For the CDR3, the DNA is TGTGCCAGCAGAAAAAGCGCGGGGTATCGGTTCTTC.

This clone was recorded a few times. The chain has TRBV6-4 and TRBJ2-2; TRBD1 matches 7 bases. The CDR3 runs to 12 residues. V trimming: 3 bases; J trimming: 14 bases; junction bases outside the gene matches: 6. CDR1 and CDR2 from the germline V gene are MRHNA and SNTAGT. This CDR3 reads CASSDYQGVLFF. The CDR3 DNA is TGTGCCAGCAGTGATTATCAGGGGGTCCTGTTTTTT.

The chain combines TRBV10-2 with TRBJ2-3, with D tentatively TRBD2 (6 bases). The ends were cut back, 11 bases at V and 1 base at J, with 13 bases in the middle. The CDR3 is 13 residues long. Germline lookup yields CDR1 WSHSY and CDR2 SAAADI. CDR3 amino acids: CAGGAGRTDTQYF. CDR3 in DNA: TGCGCCGGAGGGGCGGGACGCACAGATACGCAGTATTTT.

J is TRBJ2-1 and V is TRBV7-3; TRBD1 matches at 8 bases. The V segment lost 3 bases and the J segment 5 bases; nucleotides outside the gene matches: 6. Germline CDR1 SGHTA, CDR2 FQGTGA. The CDR3 is 15 amino acids. The CDR3 reads CASSFTPGQDNEQFF. The CDR3 DNA follows: TGTGCCAGCAGCTTCACCCCGGGACAGGACAATGAGCAGTTCTTC. The full variable domain, its missing parts supplied by reference TRBV7-3 and TRBJ2-1, is GAGVSQTPSNKVTEKGKYVELRCDPISGHTALYWYRQSLGQGPEFLIYFQGTGAADDSGLPNDRFFAVRPEGSVSTLKIQRTERGDSAVYLCASSFTPGQDNEQFFGPGTRLTVL.

V is TRBV12-3 or TRBV12-4 and J is TRBJ2-3, with D unclear. V was trimmed by 9 bases and J by 6 bases, leaving 10 bases between them. CDR3 length equals 11 residues. The CDR3 is CASRYGDTQYF. The CDR3 DNA sequence: TGTGCCAGTAGGTACGGCGATACGCAGTATTTT.

This chain's CDR3 is CASRGQGLLSSNQPQHF. The CDR3 DNA reads as TGTGCCAGCAGGGGACAGGGGTTGTTGTCGAGCAATCAGCCCCAGCATTTT. This chain connects TRBV27 to TRBJ1-5; 10 nucleotides match TRBD1. Germline CDR1 is MNHEY and CDR2 is SMNVEV (reference sequence). The J segment lost 1 base and the V segment lost 6 bases, leaving 9 bases of the junction unmatched. The length of the CDR3 is 17 residues.

This clone was counted a single time. This chain links TRBV28 with TRBJ2-7, with TRBD1 matching 8 bases. This CDR3 spans 16 amino acids. After removal of 8 bases from V and 3 bases from J, the junction contained 15 bases not matched to a gene. Germline V gives CDR1 MDHEN, CDR2 SYDVKM. For the CDR3, the DNA is TGTGCCAGCTCAACTCCTGCCGGGACAGGCCTCTACGAGCAGTACTTC. As protein: CASSTPAGTGLYEQYF. Looking up the rest from reference TRBV28 and TRBJ2-7 gives the full variable domain: DVKVTQSSRYLVKRTGEKVFLECVQDMDHENMFWYRQDPGLGLRLIYFSYDVKMKEKGDIPEGYSVSREKKERFSLILESASTNQTSMYLCASSTPAGTGLYEQYFGPGTRLTVT.

The chain links TRBV3-1 (or the pseudogene TRBV3-2) to TRBJ2-3; the D is unclear. Germline-derived CDR1 and CDR2 are LGHDT and YNNKEL (reference sequence). The V gene lost 6 bases and the J gene lost 5 bases, with 9 bases spanning the gap. The CDR3 runs 12 residues. Written as DNA, the CDR3 is TGTGCCAGCAGTCGGATAAGAGATACGCAGTATTTT. Its translation is CASSRIRDTQYF.

This chain links TRBV14 with TRBJ2-2; 7 bases match TRBD1. CDR3 length: 15 residues. Germline CDR1 and CDR2: SGHDN and FVKESK. V lost 1 base and J lost 4; bases outside the gene matches: 3. CDR3 residues: CASSQVAGGTGELFF. In nucleotides, the CDR3 is TGTGCCAGCAGCCAAGTCGCAGGGGGCACCGGGGAGCTGTTTTTT.

V usage is TRBV3-1 (or the pseudogene TRBV3-2) and J usage is TRBJ2-3; 8 bases map to TRBD1. Per germline, CDR1 LGHDT and CDR2 YNNKEL (reference sequence). The CDR3 is 16 amino acids. Unmatched junction bases numbered 8, after V lost 4 bases and J lost 2 bases. The CDR3 nucleotides are TGTGCCAGCAGCCCCGGACAGGGCTTCGACACAGATACGCAGTATTTT. Translating it yields CASSPGQGFDTDTQYF.

The chain employs TRBV13 and TRBJ1-2; D perhaps matches TRBD1 (6 bases). V was clipped by 4 bases and J by 5 bases, with 14 bases between them. There are 14 residues in the CDR3. Germline V CDR1 and CDR2: PRHDT, FYEKMQ (reference sequence). The CDR3 DNA follows: TGTGCCAGCAGCTCCCAAGGCAGGGGTTATGGCTACACCTTC. This sequence encodes CASSSQGRGYGYTF.

J is TRBJ2-2 and V is TRBV10-1; 9 positions agree with TRBD1. This CDR3 has 15 amino acids. J lost 4 bases, V lost 3 bases, and 3 bases had no gene match. CDR1 is WNHNN, CDR2 SYGVQD, per germline (reference sequence). DNA for the CDR3: TGCGCCAGCAGTGAAAGACAGGGGGGCACCGGGGAGCTGTTTTTT. Its translation is CASSERQGGTGELFF.

This chain joins TRBV18 and TRBJ2-2, with D tentatively TRBD1 (6 bases). The germline V gene encodes CDR1 KGHSH and CDR2 LQKENI. Deletions cut 3 bases from V and 4 bases from J, with 15 bases between. This CDR3 spans 16 amino acids. The CDR3 here is CASSPRQDGGTGELFF. CDR3 coding DNA: TGTGCCAGCTCACCCAGACAGGACGGCGGCACCGGGGAGCTGTTTTTT.

The genes are TRBV6-7 and TRBJ2-1; possibly TRBD1 or TRBD2 for D (7 bases each). TRBV6-7 is placed among ORFs of uncertain function. V was clipped by 11 bases and J by 13 bases, with 12 bases between them. The CDR3 extends over 9 amino acids. In nucleotides, the CDR3 is TGTGCCCCAGGGGGGGCTCAGTTCTTC. It codes for CAPGGAQFF.

The chain links TRBV7-3 to TRBJ1-3; 7 bases match TRBD1. Germline trimming cut 5 bases from V and 3 bases from J; bases unmatched to any gene: 10. Germline V gene lookup returns CDR1 SGHTA and CDR2 FQGTGA. The CDR3 contains 16 residues. Here the CDR3 reads CASSLNPQGNGNTIYF. The CDR3 DNA reads TGTGCCAGCAGCCTAAACCCACAGGGGAATGGAAACACCATATATTTT.

The chain uses TRBV14 and TRBJ2-7; D unresolved. Germline V gives CDR1 SGHDN, CDR2 FVKESK. V was clipped by 0 bases and J by 8 bases, with 11 bases between them. The CDR3 covers 13 residues. The CDR3 nucleotides read TGTGCCAGCAGCCAAGATCTGCAGGCCAAGCAGTACTTC. This sequence encodes CASSQDLQAKQYF.

This clone was counted once. CDR3 loop: CASSALRGQLGATGELFF. The CDR3 bases are TGTGCCAGCAGCGCCCTCAGAGGGCAGTTGGGGGCCACCGGGGAGCTGTTTTTT. The V and J genes are TRBV9 and TRBJ2-2; the D gene is possibly TRBD1 (6 bases). The CDR3 sequence is 18 residues long. Germline CDR1 reads SGDLS; CDR2 reads YYNGEE. The V gene lost 3 bases and the J gene lost 4 bases, with 22 bases spanning the gap.

The CDR3 spells CASSILEGHTEAFF. The CDR3 region has the DNA TGTGCCAGTAGTATACTGGAGGGGCACACTGAAGCTTTCTTT. The gene calls are TRBV19 and TRBJ1-1, with D maybe TRBD1 (5 bases). V lost 2 bases to trimming and J lost 3 bases, with 10 bases between them. Germline CDR1 LNHDA, CDR2 SQIVND (reference sequence). This CDR3 spans 14 amino acids. Full variable domain (missing parts from reference TRBV19 and TRBJ1-1): DGGITQSPKYLFRKEGQNVTLSCEQNLNHDAMYWYRQDPGQGLRLIYYSQIVNDFQKGDIAEGYSVSREKKESFPLTVTSAQKNPTAFYLCASSILEGHTEAFFGQGTRLTVV.

This clone was observed once. The chain couples TRBV27 to TRBJ2-3, with D perhaps matching TRBD2 (5 bases). The germline gives CDR1 MNHEY, CDR2 SMNVEV (reference sequence). V was trimmed by 2 bases and J by 3 bases, leaving 9 bases between them. The CDR3 totals 14 residues. The CDR3 loop is CASSLRGFTDTQYF. The CDR3 bases are TGTGCCAGCAGTTTAAGAGGGTTTACAGATACGCAGTATTTT.

The chain joins TRBV3-1 (or the pseudogene TRBV3-2) to TRBJ2-3; perhaps TRBD2 as D (6 bases). This CDR3 comprises 15 residues. Germline V gene sequence: CDR1 LGHDT, CDR2 YNNKEL (reference sequence). The germline V and J ends were trimmed by 3 bases and 5 bases, with 15 bases remaining between them. CDR3 coding DNA: TGTGCCAGCAGCCAGAGTGGGGGGTTAAGAGATACGCAGTATTTT. Translated: CASSQSGGLRDTQYF.

J is TRBJ2-1 and V is TRBV27, with unresolved D. Germline-derived CDR1 and CDR2 are MNHEY and SMNVEV (reference sequence). The CDR3 covers 14 residues. Between the trimmed V and J ends, which lost 2 bases and 4 bases, there was a span of 9 bases. DNA for the CDR3: TGTGCCAGCAGTTTAAGCTTGAAATACAATGAGCAGTTCTTC. It translates to CASSLSLKYNEQFF.

This sequence joins TRBV12-3 or TRBV12-4 and TRBJ2-7, with a possible D match to TRBD2 (5 bases). This CDR3 is 12 amino acids long. Trimming took 7 bases from V and 2 from J, leaving 9 bases between them. The CDR3 loop reads CASKREPYEQYF. The DNA of the CDR3 is TGTGCCAGCAAAAGGGAGCCCTACGAGCAGTACTTC.